Below are 21 T cell receptor beta chains sequenced from a single sample in a study of beta chain features in type 1 diabetes. These TCRs' antigens remain unknown. The sequenced template was cDNA made from the entire isolated RNA. Using immunoSEQ multiplex PCR, the repertoire was profiled, and TCRdb retains in-frame clones only, with some absent. The data contain 120,000 or so clones, about 18% of them singletons. Study conclusions and caveats: Shortening that was moderate but significant affected the TCRB CDR3s of Type 1 diabetes patients in all four CD4+ subsets.

The sample was central memory CD4+ T cells from blood. The receptor set was obtained from a young man with type 1 diabetes.

This clone was observed a handful of times. The chain joins TRBV30 to TRBJ2-1; D is unresolved. CDR3 length equals 11 residues. The V and J ends lost 5 bases and 4 bases respectively, with 6 bases between them. From germline, CDR1 is GTSNPN and CDR2 SVGIG (reference sequence). The CDR3 region has the DNA TGTGCCTGGGATATATACAATGAGCAGTTCTTC. Protein: CAWDIYNEQFF.

This clone has a handful of counts. The V and J genes are TRBV2 and TRBJ2-7; 10 bases agree with TRBD1. The J segment lost 3 bases and the V segment lost 4 bases, leaving 6 bases of the junction unmatched. Germline-derived CDR1 and CDR2 are SNHLY and FYNNEI. This CDR3 contains 15 residues. This chain's CDR3 is CASSGTGGYRYEQYF. CDR3 coding DNA: TGTGCCAGCAGTGGGACAGGGGGGTATCGCTACGAGCAGTACTTC.

This clone was seen only a few times. The chain links TRBV30 to TRBJ2-3, with D perhaps given as TRBD1 or TRBD2 (5 bases each). Trimming cost V 3 bases and J 1 base, with 20 bases left between them. CDR1 and CDR2 (germline): GTSNPN, SVGIG (reference sequence). The CDR3 is made up of 17 amino acids. The CDR3 loop reads CAWSAPGAIGGTDTQYF. CDR3 nucleotides: TGTGCCTGGAGCGCCCCCGGGGCAATAGGGGGCACAGATACGCAGTATTTT.

The rearrangement links TRBV5-1 to TRBJ2-1, with D maybe TRBD1 (5 bases). The CDR3 covers 15 residues. Germline assignment: CDR1 SGHRS and CDR2 YFSETQ. The V end lost 0 bases, the J end lost 10 bases, and 17 bases lay between the germline ends. CDR3 sequence (DNA): TGCGCCAGCAGCTTGGATGCTAGGGGAAATGGGGAGCAGTTCTTC. It translates to CASSLDARGNGEQFF.

The table lists this clone with a few counts. This sequence joins TRBV25-1 and TRBJ1-4; D is possibly TRBD1 (6 bases). CDR1 and CDR2 (germline): MGHDK, SYGVNS. The CDR3 spans 17 residues. Trimming removed 5 bases from V and 5 bases from J, with 21 bases in between. In DNA form, the CDR3 reads TGTGCCAGCAGTCTGAAGGGCTCAGGGGAACCCAATGAAAAACTGTTTTTT. Its protein is CASSLKGSGEPNEKLFF. Variable domain in full (rest from reference TRBV25-1 and TRBJ1-4): EADIYQTPRYLVIGTGKKITLECSQTMGHDKMYWYQQDPGMELHLIHYSYGVNSTEKGDLSSESTVSRIRTEHFPLTLESARPSHTSQYLCASSLKGSGEPNEKLFFGSGTQLSVL.

This clone was counted only a few times. This chain links TRBV29-1 with TRBJ2-5; tentative D call: TRBD2 (6 bases). This CDR3 spans 15 amino acids. Germline V lookup: CDR1 SQVTM, CDR2 ANQGSEA. The V and J ends lost 0 bases and 6 bases respectively, with 17 bases between them. DNA for the CDR3: TGCAGCGTTGAAGAGTACGCAGGGAGGAAGAAGACCCAGTACTTC. Its translation is CSVEEYAGRKKTQYF.

With respect to this clone: One junction end does not reproduce the germline sequence, and a read error may be involved. CDR3 nucleotides: TGTGCCAGCAGCTTATTGGATCAGCCCCAGCATTTT. This translates into CASSLLDQPQHF. This chain connects TRBV28 to TRBJ1-5; no reliable D call. Germline V gives CDR1 MDHEN, CDR2 SYDVKM. CDR3 length equals 12 residues.

The chain joins TRBV6-6 to TRBJ1-1; possibly TRBD1 for D (6 bases). The germline V and J ends were trimmed by 10 bases and 2 bases, with 20 bases remaining between them. CDR3 length: 15 amino acids. Germline V gene lookup returns CDR1 MNHNY and CDR2 SVGAGI (reference sequence). CDR3 DNA: TGTGCCACCCGATTTATGGACAGACCTAACACTGAAGCTTTCTTT. This encodes CATRFMDRPNTEAFF.

V usage is TRBV6-5 and J usage is TRBJ2-5; 8 positions match TRBD2. The CDR3 spans 15 residues. V lost 2 bases to trimming and J lost 5 bases; unmatched junction nucleotides: 7. Germline assignment: CDR1 MNHEY and CDR2 SVGAGI. CDR3 protein: CASSYASRGGETQYF. DNA for the CDR3: TGTGCCAGCAGTTACGCCAGCCGGGGGGGCGAGACCCAGTACTTC.

This chain uses TRBV5-1 with TRBJ1-4, with D uncertain. CDR1 and CDR2 from the germline V gene are SGHRS and YFSETQ. This CDR3 region has 16 residues. V was clipped by 4 bases and J by 5 bases, with 18 bases between them. Written as DNA, the CDR3 is TGCGCCAGCAGCCCTGGTTTAACGGAACTCAATGAAAAACTGTTTTTT. It is translated as CASSPGLTELNEKLFF.

V gene TRBV13 combines with J gene TRBJ2-6; 10 bases line up with TRBD1. Germline assignment: CDR1 PRHDT and CDR2 FYEKMQ (reference sequence). V shed 5 bases, J shed 0 bases, and the junction held 4 bases outside the gene matches. This CDR3 is 17 amino acids long. For the CDR3, the DNA is TGTGCCAGCAGCCCCGGGACAGGGGCCTCTGGGGCCAACGTCCTGACTTTC. As protein: CASSPGTGASGANVLTF. Using reference TRBV13 and TRBJ2-6 for the parts outside the CDR3, the full variable domain is AAGVIQSPRHLIKEKRETATLKCYPIPRHDTVYWYQQGPGQDPQFLISFYEKMQSDKGSIPDRFSAQQFSDYHSELNMSSLELGDSALYFCASSPGTGASGANVLTFGAGSRLTVL.

The chain links TRBV30 to TRBJ1-1; TRBD1 might be the D (6 bases). Trimming removed 1 base at V and 7 bases at J, with 7 bases between. Germline CDR1 and CDR2: GTSNPN and SVGIG (reference sequence). This CDR3 comprises 11 residues. CDR3 nucleotides: TGTGCCTGGAGTGGGGACATTGAAGCTTTCTTT. This sequence encodes CAWSGDIEAFF.

This rearrangement joins TRBV18 to TRBJ2-5; D is undetermined. The CDR3 loop spans 13 amino acids. With 8 bases removed from V and 5 bases from J, the gap between germline ends came to 15 bases. Germline V gives CDR1 KGHSH, CDR2 LQKENI. CDR3 sequence reads: CASATAVRETQYF. CDR3 nucleotides: TGTGCCAGCGCGACCGCAGTGAGGGAGACCCAGTACTTC.

Regarding this clone: This sequence is one base from a far larger clone and is likely a read error. Other DNA sequences in the same sample also yield this CDR3. The V gene is TRBV7-2, the J gene TRBJ2-3; no definite D call. Germline-derived CDR1 and CDR2 are SGHTA and FQGNSA. The CDR3 has 12 amino acids. The V gene lost 5 bases and the J gene lost 2 bases, with 5 bases spanning the gap. The CDR3 spells CASSPYTDTQYF. CDR3 in DNA: TGTGCCAGCAGCCCCTACACAGATACGCAGTATTTT.

This clone turned up a few times. The chain recombines TRBV18 with TRBJ2-2; D is uncertain. Germline V CDR1 and CDR2: KGHSH, LQKENI. The CDR3 runs to 13 residues. The germline V and J ends were trimmed by 5 bases and 2 bases, with 6 bases remaining between them. The CDR3 sequence: CASSALNTGELFF. The CDR3 DNA reads TGTGCCAGCTCAGCCTTAAACACCGGGGAGCTGTTTTTT.

This clone came up a few times. This sequence joins TRBV29-1 and TRBJ2-3; 9 bases line up with TRBD2. The CDR3 is 14 amino acids. Germline CDR1 and CDR2: SQVTM and ANQGSEA. V gave up 5 bases and J gave up 5 bases; unmatched junction bases: 8. The CDR3 DNA reads as TGCAGCGTTTCGTTTGGCGGGGGGGGAGATACGCAGTATTTT. Translation: CSVSFGGGGDTQYF.

This clone turned up a few times. The J gene is TRBJ2-3, the V gene TRBV11-2; D unresolved. Deletions cut 6 bases from V and 0 bases from J, with 10 bases between. The CDR3 contains 14 residues. Germline CDR1 reads SGHAT; CDR2 reads FQNNGV. The CDR3 loop is CASRDSSSTDTQYF. For the CDR3, the DNA is TGTGCCAGCAGAGACTCGTCTAGCACAGATACGCAGTATTTT.

The V and J genes are TRBV15 and TRBJ1-4; D not certain. Germline loops: CDR1 LNHNV, CDR2 YYDKDF (reference sequence). V was cut by 0 bases and J by 2 bases, with 7 bases left in between. The CDR3 is 15 residues long. CDR3 in amino acids: CATSRDISTNEKLFF. CDR3 bases: TGTGCCACCAGCAGAGATATCTCGACTAATGAAAAACTGTTTTTT. Full variable domain (missing parts from reference TRBV15 and TRBJ1-4): DAMVIQNPRYQVTQFGKPVTLSCSQTLNHNVMYWYQQKSSQAPKLLFHYYDKDFNNEADTPDNFQSRRPNTSFCFLDIRSPGLGDTAMYLCATSRDISTNEKLFFGSGTQLSVL.

The chain employs TRBV7-2 and TRBJ2-7; 12 bases line up with TRBD2. CDR3 size: 16 residues. V was clipped by 5 bases and J by 7 bases; unmatched bases: 12. The germline V gene encodes CDR1 SGHTA and CDR2 FQGNSA. Here the CDR3 DNA reads TGTGCCAGCAGCCTAATGACCGGGACTAGCGGGCTAGAGCAGTACTTC. Translating gives CASSLMTGTSGLEQYF.

The chain joins TRBV5-6 to TRBJ2-5; D unresolved. Between the trimmed V and J ends, which lost 3 bases and 4 bases, there was a span of 13 bases. CDR3 length: 14 residues. Germline lookup yields CDR1 SGHDT and CDR2 YYEEEE. Here the CDR3 reads CASSSQLMGETQYF. For the CDR3, the DNA is TGTGCCAGCAGCTCACAACTCATGGGAGAGACCCAGTACTTC.

This clone has only a few counts. The CDR3 bases are TGTGCCAGCAGCCCTCGGGGACAGGGAAGCTCCTACGAGCAGTACTTC. It codes for CASSPRGQGSSYEQYF. The chain employs TRBV9 and TRBJ2-7; TRBD1 matches at 9 bases. The germline gives CDR1 SGDLS, CDR2 YYNGEE. Trimming cost V 4 bases and J 0 bases; bases outside gene matches: 8. This CDR3 has 16 amino acids.